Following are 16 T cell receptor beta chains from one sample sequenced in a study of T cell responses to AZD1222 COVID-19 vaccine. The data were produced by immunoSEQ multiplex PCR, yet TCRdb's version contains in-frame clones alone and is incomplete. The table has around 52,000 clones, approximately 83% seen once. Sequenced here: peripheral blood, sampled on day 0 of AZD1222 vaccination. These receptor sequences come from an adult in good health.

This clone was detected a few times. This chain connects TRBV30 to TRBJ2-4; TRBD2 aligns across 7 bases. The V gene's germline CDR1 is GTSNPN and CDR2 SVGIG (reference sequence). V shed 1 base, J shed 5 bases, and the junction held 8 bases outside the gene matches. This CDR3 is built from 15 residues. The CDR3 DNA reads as TGTGCCTGGAGTGGGCAAGCGGGGCCAGAAAACATTCAGTACTTC. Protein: CAWSGQAGPENIQYF. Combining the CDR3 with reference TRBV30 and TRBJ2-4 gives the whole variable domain SQTIHQWPATLVQPVGSPLSLECTVEGTSNPNLYWYRQAAGRGLQLLFYSVGIGQISSEVPQNLSASRPQDRQFILSSKKLLLSDSGFYLCAWSGQAGPENIQYFGAGTRLSVL.

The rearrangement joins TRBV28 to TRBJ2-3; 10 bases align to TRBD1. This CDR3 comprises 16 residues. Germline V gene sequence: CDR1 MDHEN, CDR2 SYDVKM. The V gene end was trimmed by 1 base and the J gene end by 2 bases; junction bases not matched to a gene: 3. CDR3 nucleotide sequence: TGTGCCAGCAGTTTATCTGGGACAGGGGCCACAGATACGCAGTATTTT. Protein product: CASSLSGTGATDTQYF.

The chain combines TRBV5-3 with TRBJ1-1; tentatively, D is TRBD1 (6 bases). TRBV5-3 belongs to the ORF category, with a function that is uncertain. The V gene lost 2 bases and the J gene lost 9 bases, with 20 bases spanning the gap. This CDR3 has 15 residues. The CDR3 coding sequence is TGTGCCAGAAGCTTACGTTGGACAGCCCGTATGCAAGCTTTCTTT. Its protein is CARSLRWTARMQAFF.

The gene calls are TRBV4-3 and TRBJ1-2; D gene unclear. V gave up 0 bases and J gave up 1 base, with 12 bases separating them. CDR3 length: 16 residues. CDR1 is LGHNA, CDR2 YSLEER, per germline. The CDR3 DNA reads TGCGCCAGCAGCCAAGATAGTACACGCCTTAACTATGGCTACACCTTC. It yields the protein CASSQDSTRLNYGYTF.

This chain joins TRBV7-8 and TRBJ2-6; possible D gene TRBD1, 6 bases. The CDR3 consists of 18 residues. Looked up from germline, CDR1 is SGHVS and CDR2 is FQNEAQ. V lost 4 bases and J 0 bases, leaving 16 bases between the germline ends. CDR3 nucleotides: TGTGCCAGCAGCTCTACAGGGCGCCTAGTCTCTGGGGCCAACGTCCTGACTTTC. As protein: CASSSTGRLVSGANVLTF.

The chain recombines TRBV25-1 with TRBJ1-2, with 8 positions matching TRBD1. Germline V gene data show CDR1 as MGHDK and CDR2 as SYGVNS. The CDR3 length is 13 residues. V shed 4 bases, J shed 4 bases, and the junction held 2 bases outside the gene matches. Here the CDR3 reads CASSGGQGYGYTF. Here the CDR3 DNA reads TGTGCCAGCAGTGGTGGACAGGGCTATGGCTACACCTTC.

The CDR3 sequence: CASSALDRASGYTF. In DNA, the CDR3 is TGTGCCAGCAGTGCCCTGGACAGGGCATCCGGCTACACCTTC. This rearrangement joins TRBV2 to TRBJ1-2; 8 nucleotides align to TRBD1. CDR1 and CDR2 (germline): SNHLY, FYNNEI. CDR3 size: 14 residues. Trimming cost V 4 bases and J 8 bases; bases outside gene matches: 9. Full variable domain (rest looked up from reference TRBV2 and TRBJ1-2): EPEVTQTPSHQVTQMGQEVILRCVPISNHLYFYWYRQILGQKVEFLVSFYNNEISEKSEIFDDQFSVERPDGSNFTLKIRSTKLEDSAMYFCASSALDRASGYTFGSGTRLTVV.

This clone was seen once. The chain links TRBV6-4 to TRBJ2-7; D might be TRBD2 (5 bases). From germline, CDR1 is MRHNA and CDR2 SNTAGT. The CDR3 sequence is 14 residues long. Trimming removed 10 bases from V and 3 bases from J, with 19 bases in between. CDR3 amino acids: CAIPAGWELYEQYF. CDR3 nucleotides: TGTGCCATTCCCGCCGGTTGGGAGCTCTACGAGCAGTACTTC.

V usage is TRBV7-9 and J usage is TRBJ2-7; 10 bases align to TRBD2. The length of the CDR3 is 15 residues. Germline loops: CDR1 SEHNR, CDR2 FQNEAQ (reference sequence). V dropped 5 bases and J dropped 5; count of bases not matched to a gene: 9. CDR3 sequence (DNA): TGTGCCAGCAGCGACTATAGCGGGAGGAGACACGAGCAGTACTTC. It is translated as CASSDYSGRRHEQYF.

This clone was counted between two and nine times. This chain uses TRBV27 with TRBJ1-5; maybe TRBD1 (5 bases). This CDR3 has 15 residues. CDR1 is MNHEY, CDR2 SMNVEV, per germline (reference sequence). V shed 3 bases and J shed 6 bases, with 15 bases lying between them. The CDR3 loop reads CASSFQGGVSQPQHF. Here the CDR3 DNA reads TGTGCCAGCAGTTTCCAGGGAGGAGTGAGTCAGCCCCAGCATTTT.

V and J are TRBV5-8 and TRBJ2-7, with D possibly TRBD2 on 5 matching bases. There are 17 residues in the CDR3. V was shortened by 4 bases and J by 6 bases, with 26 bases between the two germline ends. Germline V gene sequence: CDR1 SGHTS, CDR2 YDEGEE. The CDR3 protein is CASSNYLKAGKLVEQYF. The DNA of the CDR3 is TGTGCCAGCAGCAATTACCTCAAGGCCGGGAAACTGGTCGAGCAGTACTTC. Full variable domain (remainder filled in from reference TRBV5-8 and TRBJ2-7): EAGVTQSPTHLIKTRGQQATLRCSPISGHTSVYWYQQALGLGLQFLLWYDEGEERNRGNFPPRFSGRQFPNYSSELNVNALELEDSALYLCASSNYLKAGKLVEQYFGPGTRLTVT.

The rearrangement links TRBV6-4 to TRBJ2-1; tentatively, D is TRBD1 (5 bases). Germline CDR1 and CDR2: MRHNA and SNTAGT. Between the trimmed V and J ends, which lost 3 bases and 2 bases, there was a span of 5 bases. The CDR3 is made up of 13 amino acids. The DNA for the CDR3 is TGTGCCAGCAGTGAGGACACCTACAATGAGCAGTTCTTC. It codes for CASSEDTYNEQFF.

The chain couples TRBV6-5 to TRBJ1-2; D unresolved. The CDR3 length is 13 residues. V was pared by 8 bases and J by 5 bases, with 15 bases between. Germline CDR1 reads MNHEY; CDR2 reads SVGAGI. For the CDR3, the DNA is TGTGCCAGCGCACCCGAGAGGGAGTATGGCTACACCTTC. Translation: CASAPEREYGYTF.

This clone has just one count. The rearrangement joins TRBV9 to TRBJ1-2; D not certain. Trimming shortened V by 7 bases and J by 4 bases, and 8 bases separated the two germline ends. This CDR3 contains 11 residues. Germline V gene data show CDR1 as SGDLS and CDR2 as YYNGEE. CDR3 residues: CASGAGYGYTF. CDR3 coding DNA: TGTGCCAGCGGAGCGGGCTATGGCTACACCTTC.

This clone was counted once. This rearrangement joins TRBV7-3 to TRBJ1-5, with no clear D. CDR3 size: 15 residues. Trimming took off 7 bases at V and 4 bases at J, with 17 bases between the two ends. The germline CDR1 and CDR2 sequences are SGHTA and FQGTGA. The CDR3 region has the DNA TGTGCCAGCAAATCGCCTCTGGAGGCGAATCAGCCCCAGCATTTT. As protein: CASKSPLEANQPQHF.

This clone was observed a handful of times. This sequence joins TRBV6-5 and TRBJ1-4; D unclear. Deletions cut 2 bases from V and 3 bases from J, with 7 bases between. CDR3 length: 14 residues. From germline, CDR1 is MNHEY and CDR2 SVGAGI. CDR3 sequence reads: CASSYKVPNEKLFF. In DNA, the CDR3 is TGTGCCAGCAGTTACAAGGTTCCTAATGAAAAACTGTTTTTT.